This TCR beta chain is drawn from a study of CD8 T cells in Susac syndrome. When the RNA was reverse transcribed, random hexamers were used with an input of about 0.45 to 1 ug. MiXCR was run by TCRdb on the immunoSEQ multiplex PCR reads, yielding one entry per CDR3 protein. The sample holds 150,000 to 200,000 distinct CDR3 sequences, roughly 92% seen once. Sequencing used CD4+ T cells from PBMCs. This TCR was sampled from a human donor in good health.

CDR3: CASSLGLNQETQYF. The CDR3 nucleotides are TGTGCCAGCAGCCTGGGACTGAACCAAGAGACCCAGTACTTC. The chain links TRBV7-2 to TRBJ2-5; D is perhaps TRBD2 (6 bases). The length of the CDR3 is 14 residues. CDR1 SGHTA and CDR2 FQGNSA come from the germline V gene. V shed 5 bases and J shed 0 bases, with 10 bases lying between them.